This T cell receptor beta chain is drawn from a study of shared clonotypes between healthy human individuals. Overall study: Sampling drew on donors who were two women and three men aged 18 to 49. Every donor yielded three CD4 naive, three CD4 memory, two CD8 naive and one CD8 memory plate. Study-wide points: Generally, naive subsets (rather than memory subsets) showed larger estimated richness.

Only in-frame clones appear in the TCRdb table, and some are missing; sequencing was by immunoSEQ multiplex PCR. The data hold hundreds of thousands of clones, with approximately 96% observed a single time. CD45RO-negative CD8 cells positively selected for CCR7 made up the naive population, which excluded terminally differentiated effector memory CD45RA+ cells. CDR1 is SGHRS and CDR2 is YFSETQ in the germline V gene. V gave up 4 bases and J gave up 2 bases, with 16 bases separating them. This CDR3 has 15 residues. Turning to this clone: Its antigen is as yet unknown.

The TCR originated in a woman aged 25 to 39 in good health. Sequencing used naive CD8+ T cells sorted from blood. The chain has TRBV5-1 and TRBJ2-7; possibly TRBD2 for D (6 bases). As DNA, the CDR3 is TGCGCCAGCAGCCGGCTAGCGAATCCAACCTACGAGCAGTACTTC. Translated: CASSRLANPTYEQYF.